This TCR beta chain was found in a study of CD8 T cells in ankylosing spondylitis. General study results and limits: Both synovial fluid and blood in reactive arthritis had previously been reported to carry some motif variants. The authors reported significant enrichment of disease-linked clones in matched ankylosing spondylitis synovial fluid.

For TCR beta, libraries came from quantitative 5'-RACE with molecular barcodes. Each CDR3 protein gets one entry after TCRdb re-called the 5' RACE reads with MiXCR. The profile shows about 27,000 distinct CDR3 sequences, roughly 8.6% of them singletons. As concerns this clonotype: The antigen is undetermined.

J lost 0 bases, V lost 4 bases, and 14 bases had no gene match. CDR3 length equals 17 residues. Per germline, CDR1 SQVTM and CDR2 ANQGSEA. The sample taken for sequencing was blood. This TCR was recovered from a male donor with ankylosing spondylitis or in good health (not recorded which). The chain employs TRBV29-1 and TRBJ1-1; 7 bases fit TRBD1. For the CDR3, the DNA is TGCAGCGTTGGGGGGTTGACAGGGTTCAACATGAACACTGAAGCTTTCTTT. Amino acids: CSVGGLTGFNMNTEAFF.